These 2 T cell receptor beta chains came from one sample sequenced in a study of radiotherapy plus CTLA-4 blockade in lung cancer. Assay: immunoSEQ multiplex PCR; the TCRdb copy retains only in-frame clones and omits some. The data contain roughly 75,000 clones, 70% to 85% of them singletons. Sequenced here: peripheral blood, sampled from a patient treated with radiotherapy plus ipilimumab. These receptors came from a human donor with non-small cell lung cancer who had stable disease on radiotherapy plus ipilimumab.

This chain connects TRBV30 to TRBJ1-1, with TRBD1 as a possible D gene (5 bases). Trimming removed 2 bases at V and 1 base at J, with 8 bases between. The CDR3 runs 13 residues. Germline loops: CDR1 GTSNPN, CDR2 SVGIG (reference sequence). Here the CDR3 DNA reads TGTGCCTGGAGTTGGCAGGGGAACACTGAAGCTTTCTTT. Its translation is CAWSWQGNTEAFF. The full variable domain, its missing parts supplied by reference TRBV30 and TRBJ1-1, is SQTIHQWPATLVQPVGSPLSLECTVEGTSNPNLYWYRQAAGRGLQLLFYSVGIGQISSEVPQNLSASRPQDRQFILSSKKLLLSDSGFYLCAWSWQGNTEAFFGQGTRLTVV.

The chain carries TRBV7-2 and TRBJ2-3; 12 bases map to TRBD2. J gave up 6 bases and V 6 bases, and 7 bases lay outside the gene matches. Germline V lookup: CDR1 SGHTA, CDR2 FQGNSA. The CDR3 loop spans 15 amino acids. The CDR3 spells CASRQLAGGGDTQYF. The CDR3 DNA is TGTGCCAGCAGACAACTAGCGGGGGGCGGTGATACGCAGTATTTT.